This TCR beta chain was captured in a study of T cells after yellow fever vaccination. Whole-study results and caveats: Re-detected after boosting: most primary clones, around 96% of CD4 and about 90% of CD8.

5'RACE template switching produced TCR cDNA carrying a universal primer site and UMIs. Each CDR3 protein gets one entry after TCRdb re-called the 5' RACE reads with MiXCR. The sample holds hundreds of thousands of distinct CDR3 sequences; just over 20% are singletons and the top ten take roughly a sixth. Turning to this clonotype: Its antigen is undetermined.

The CDR3 is made up of 21 amino acids. J lost 9 bases, V lost 0 bases, and 21 bases had no gene match. The sequenced sample was PBMCs, obtained less than 25 days after the first yellow fever vaccination. The receptor was derived from a young man who received the YFV17D yellow fever vaccine. This chain uses TRBV12-3 or TRBV12-4 with TRBJ2-3; TRBD2 aligns across 13 bases. The CDR3 loop is CASSLALPTSGGTVPFWTQYF. The CDR3 DNA is TGTGCCAGCAGTTTAGCGCTGCCGACTAGCGGGGGGACTGTACCGTTCTGGACGCAGTATTTT.